The rows below give T cell receptor beta chains drawn from one sample of a study of blood T cells in healthy people across ages. One entry per CDR3 protein, called by TCRdb with MiXCR from the 5' RACE reads. Among about 1,400,000 distinct CDR3 sequences listed, 55% to 75% were seen once. The material sequenced was blood. The receptors derive from a man aged 18 to 29 in good health. CDR3s include the opening cysteine and the closing phenylalanine or tryptophan. A D gene is named only where the DNA matches it firmly. Only some rows state a clone size, as once, few, many or a class for expanded clones.

d_call | j_call | v_call | clone_size | cdr3_nt | cdr3_aa
TRBD2 | TRBJ2-1 | TRBV6-1 | NA | TGTGCCAGCAGCCGACTAGCGGGAGTCCATGAGCAGTTCTTC | CASSRLAGVHEQFF
NA | TRBJ2-4 | TRBV7-8 | NA | TGTGCCAGCAGCTTATTGGACAGTCCTGACGGGGTAGCCAAAAACATTCAGTACTTC | CASSLLDSPDGVAKNIQYF
TRBD1 | TRBJ1-4 | TRBV12-3/TRBV12-4 | NA | TGTGCCAGCAGCCCAGGACAGGGTAATAATGAAAAACTGTTTTTT | CASSPGQGNNEKLFF
TRBD2 | TRBJ2-1 | TRBV20-1 | few | TGCAGTGCTAGATTCGGGCTAGCGGGAGTGCCAAACGAGCAGTTCTTC | CSARFGLAGVPNEQFF
NA | TRBJ2-1 | TRBV14 | NA | TGTGCCAGCAGCCAAAGAACACACCGATCCTACAATGAGCAGTTCTTC | CASSQRTHRSYNEQFF
TRBD1 | TRBJ2-7 | TRBV14 | few | TGTGCCAGCAGCCGGACAGGGGGCTTCACCTACGAGCAGTACTTC | CASSRTGGFTYEQYF
TRBD1 | TRBJ2-3 | TRBV7-9 | NA | TGTGCCAGCAGCTCCCCGGGACAGGGAGGGGATACGCAGTATTTT | CASSSPGQGGDTQYF
TRBD1 | TRBJ2-5 | TRBV4-3 | once | TGCGCCAGCAGCCAAGATGGGGTACAGGGGGAGACCCAGTACTTC | CASSQDGVQGETQYF
NA | TRBJ1-1 | TRBV6-5 | NA | TGTGCCAGCAGTTTATCTCTCCTAGCGAACACTGAAGCTTTCTTT | CASSLSLLANTEAFF
TRBD2 | TRBJ2-5 | TRBV7-7 | NA | TGTGCTAGCAGCTTAAGGAGCGGGGCGTACCAAGAGACCCAGTACTTC | CASSLRSGAYQETQYF
NA | TRBJ2-1 | TRBV20-1 | NA | TGCAGTGCTACCAGTCGATATGAGCAGTTCTTC | CSATSRYEQFF
TRBD1 | TRBJ1-5 | TRBV20-1 | NA | TGCAGTGCTAGAGTACCGGGACAGGGGGGCAATCAGCCCCAGCATTTT | CSARVPGQGGNQPQHF
NA | TRBJ1-2 | TRBV7-9 | few | TGTGCCAGCAACAACGGAGGGTACCACTATGGCTACACCTTC | CASNNGGYHYGYTF
NA | TRBJ2-7 | TRBV7-9 | NA | TGTGCCAGCAGCGGTGGTGGGGTCCACGAGCAGTACTTC | CASSGGGVHEQYF
TRBD2 | TRBJ2-1 | TRBV4-2 | NA | TGTGCCAGCAGCCGAAATAGCGGGGGAGGACCCTACAATGAGCAGTTCTTC | CASSRNSGGGPYNEQFF
NA | TRBJ1-4 | TRBV15 | NA | TGTGCCACCAGCAGAGTAGGGGACTCTGGTGAAAAACTGTTTTTT | CATSRVGDSGEKLFF
TRBD1 | TRBJ1-6 | TRBV6-6 | NA | TGTGCCAGCAGTTACAGGGGGCCGTATAATTCACCCCTCCACTTT | CASSYRGPYNSPLHF
TRBD2 | TRBJ2-5 | TRBV4-2 | NA | TGTGCCAGCAGCCATCCCCCGAGGGAGCTAGCGGGGTCGGGAGGGACCCAGTACTTC | CASSHPPRELAGSGGTQYF
NA | TRBJ2-7 | TRBV7-2 | NA | TGTGCCAGCAGCTTAGGAAAGGGTCCCTACAATGAGCAGTACTTC | CASSLGKGPYNEQYF
TRBD1 | TRBJ2-7 | TRBV5-1 | NA | TGCGCCAGCAGCGAAGCCGGGACAGGGACGCCCTACGAGCAGTACTTC | CASSEAGTGTPYEQYF
TRBD2 | TRBJ2-3 | TRBV28 | NA | TGTGCCAGCAGTTTACCCATTAGCGGGGGGGCCCGACCAGATACGCAGTATTTT | CASSLPISGGARPDTQYF
NA | TRBJ2-7 | TRBV29-1 | NA | TGCAGCGCTGACCCTGTTCTCTCAGGTTCCTCCTACGAGCAGTACTTC | CSADPVLSGSSYEQYF
NA | TRBJ1-2 | TRBV12-3/TRBV12-4 | once | TGTGCCAGCAGCCCCGTGGACAGCTTCTATGGCTACACCTTC | CASSPVDSFYGYTF
TRBD2 | TRBJ2-3 | TRBV11-2 | NA | TGTGCCAGCAGCTTCCTAGCGGGGGTCACAGATACGCAGTATTTT | CASSFLAGVTDTQYF
NA | TRBJ2-1 | TRBV10-3 | few | TGTGCCATCAGTGATCGGAGCTCCTCCTACAATGAGCAGTTCTTC | CAISDRSSSYNEQFF
NA | TRBJ1-2 | TRBV4-2 | few | TGTGCCAGCAGCCAAGATAGGGACTATGGCTACACCTTC | CASSQDRDYGYTF
NA | TRBJ2-3 | TRBV4-1 | NA | TGCGCCAGCAGCACTCACGGGATCGGCGCAGATACGCAGTATTTT | CASSTHGIGADTQYF
NA | TRBJ1-2 | TRBV5-1 | few | TGCGCCAGCAGCTTGCCCTCCCCACAGGGCTACTACACCTTC | CASSLPSPQGYYTF
TRBD2 | TRBJ2-7 | TRBV15 | NA | TGTGCCACCAGCAGAGATTTGGCGGGGGATCATGCATCCTACGAGCAGTACTTC | CATSRDLAGDHASYEQYF
NA | TRBJ2-3 | TRBV10-3 | NA | TGTGCCACCCGACGCGGGCCCTCGGACACAGATACGCAGTATTTT | CATRRGPSDTDTQYF
TRBD1 | TRBJ2-1 | TRBV11-2 | NA | TGTGCCAGCAGCTTGGGGACCGGGACAGTCAACAATGAGCAGTTCTTC | CASSLGTGTVNNEQFF
TRBD2 | TRBJ2-1 | TRBV5-4 | NA | TGTGCCAGCAGTTTGCCCGGAGCGGGGGATTACAATGAGCAGTTCTTC | CASSLPGAGDYNEQFF
NA | TRBJ2-7 | TRBV7-8 | NA | TGTGCCAGCAGCCCGTGGTTCTCGACAGGAGGCGACGAGCAGTACTTC | CASSPWFSTGGDEQYF
TRBD1 | TRBJ1-1 | TRBV7-6 | many | TGTGCCAGCGCCTCCTGGACAGGGAAAGAAGCTTTCTTT | CASASWTGKEAFF
NA | TRBJ2-7 | TRBV28 | NA | TGTGCCAGCAGTTTATCGATCTCTAGCTTCTCCTACGAGCAGTACTTC | CASSLSISSFSYEQYF
TRBD1 | TRBJ2-7 | TRBV4-1 | few | TGCGCCAGCAGCCGGGACAGGGGTCTCGAGCAGTACTTC | CASSRDRGLEQYF
NA | TRBJ1-2 | TRBV6-5 | NA | TGTGCCAGCAGTTATGGAGCTTATGGCTACACCTTC | CASSYGAYGYTF
NA | TRBJ2-1 | TRBV7-9 | NA | TGTGCCAGCAGCTCCGAAGGGGGGGGCTTGGGAAATGAGCAGTTCTTC | CASSSEGGGLGNEQFF
TRBD1 | TRBJ2-4 | TRBV6-1 | NA | TGTGCCAGCAGGGCAGGGACAGCCCTACTGGGGTACTTC | CASRAGTALLGYF
NA | TRBJ1-4 | TRBV6-1 | NA | TGTGCCAGCTCTGCCGGGACGGCCTTCCGTTCTAATGAAAAACTGTTTTTT | CASSAGTAFRSNEKLFF
NA | TRBJ1-2 | TRBV3-1 | NA | TGTGCCAGCAGTTCCGGGACGGCAGGTCACTATGGCTACACCTTC | CASSSGTAGHYGYTF
NA | TRBJ2-5 | TRBV15 | NA | TGTGCCACCAGCAGAGATAAGGCAACAGGAGAGACCCAGTACTTC | CATSRDKATGETQYF
NA | TRBJ2-6 | TRBV3-1 | once | TGTGCCAGCAGCCGCGGGTTCGAGGGAACTGGGGCCAACGTCCTGACTTTC | CASSRGFEGTGANVLTF
NA | TRBJ1-5 | TRBV27 | NA | TGTGCCAGCAGTTTTCGTGAGGGAGGGGTGTGGCCCCAGCATTTT | CASSFREGGVWPQHF